Each of the 8 T cell receptor beta chains below was sequenced from the same sample in a study of PD-L1 blockade in urothelial cancer. Libraries were prepared by immunoSEQ multiplex PCR; TCRdb keeps only in-frame clonotypes and omits some of them. The profile shows 12,000 to 15,000 clones, 85% to 90% of them singletons. The sample in question was PBMCs, obtained around atezolizumab (anti-PD-L1) treatment. Receptors originate from a man between 70 and 80 years old with urothelial cancer.

V is TRBV6-4 and J is TRBJ1-5; TRBD1 might be the D (6 bases). V shed 0 bases and J shed 4 bases, with 10 bases lying between them. Germline CDR1 MRHNA, CDR2 SNTAGT. The CDR3 totals 15 residues. The CDR3 spells CASSDSGGGNQPQHF. DNA for the CDR3: TGTGCCAGCAGTGACTCAGGGGGGGGTAATCAGCCCCAGCATTTT.

The chain couples TRBV7-4 to TRBJ2-4, with D uncertain. The CDR3 is made up of 19 amino acids. V lost 5 bases and J 0 bases, leaving 23 bases between the germline ends. Germline CDR1 reads SGHVT; CDR2 reads SQSDAQ. The CDR3 spells CASSPRVFQSKLAKNIQYF. For the CDR3, the DNA is TGTGCCAGCAGCCCTCGGGTTTTCCAGTCAAAACTAGCCAAAAACATTCAGTACTTC. Full variable domain (outside the CDR3, taken from reference TRBV7-4 and TRBJ2-4): GAGVSQSPRYKVAKRGRDVALRCDSISGHVTLYWYRQTLGQGSEVLTYSQSDAQRDKSGRPSGRFSAERPERSVSTLKIQRTEQGDSAVYLCASSPRVFQSKLAKNIQYFGAGTRLSVL.

This chain uses TRBV6-1 with TRBJ2-2, with D tentatively TRBD2 (5 bases). The germline gives CDR1 MNHNS, CDR2 SASEGT. The CDR3 is made up of 14 amino acids. V lost 6 bases to trimming and J lost 4 bases, with 12 bases between them. The CDR3 DNA follows: TGTGCCAGCAGCCCGCGACGGGGCACCGGGGAGCTGTTTTTT. It is translated as CASSPRRGTGELFF.

The chain links TRBV7-6 to TRBJ1-2, with D tentatively TRBD1 (5 bases). The CDR3 contains 12 residues. Germline CDR1 is SGHVS and CDR2 is FNYEAQ. Trimming stripped 7 bases from V and 8 bases from J, with 14 bases between. CDR3 in DNA: TGTGCCAGCACCTCGGGGGGTACCGGCTACACCTTC. This sequence encodes CASTSGGTGYTF. The entire variable domain, with the rest obtained from reference TRBV7-6 and TRBJ1-2, is as follows: GAGVSQSPRYKVTKRGQDVALRCDPISGHVSLYWYRQALGQGPEFLTYFNYEAQQDKSGLPNDRFSAERPEGSISTLTIQRTEQRDSAMYRCASTSGGTGYTFGSGTRLTVV.

V is TRBV5-1 and J is TRBJ2-2; 10 bases fit TRBD1. In germline, CDR1 is SGHRS, CDR2 YFSETQ. Unmatched junction bases numbered 6, after V lost 3 bases and J lost 4 bases. The CDR3 covers 16 residues. CDR3 nucleotide sequence: TGCGCCAGCAGCTCCCAGGGACAGGGGACCACCGGGGAGCTGTTTTTT. Amino acids: CASSSQGQGTTGELFF.

This sequence joins TRBV18 and TRBJ2-5; D is ambiguous. Trimming took off 2 bases at V and 3 bases at J, with 10 bases between the two ends. The V gene's germline CDR1 is KGHSH and CDR2 LQKENI. The CDR3 length is 14 residues. The CDR3 sequence is CASSPYGTEETQYF. For the CDR3, the DNA is TGTGCCAGCTCACCATACGGCACAGAAGAGACCCAGTACTTC.

The V and J genes are TRBV2 and TRBJ2-3, with 7 bases aligning to TRBD1. Germline V lookup: CDR1 SNHLY, CDR2 FYNNEI. This CDR3 region has 15 residues. With V trimmed by 6 bases and J by 3 bases, 9 bases remained unmatched. The CDR3 nucleotides read TGTGCCAGCAGCGGACAGGTCCCCAGGACAGATACGCAGTATTTT. It codes for CASSGQVPRTDTQYF.

The chain is built from TRBV2 and TRBJ1-1; D not resolved. The V gene lost 3 bases and the J gene lost 6 bases, with 17 bases spanning the gap. The CDR3 covers 15 residues. Germline V gene sequence: CDR1 SNHLY, CDR2 FYNNEI. As DNA, the CDR3 is TGTGCCAGCAGTGATGTGTGGGCCCAACGGCCTGAAGCTTTCTTT. This encodes CASSDVWAQRPEAFF.